Below are 30 T cell receptor beta chains sequenced from a single sample in a study of T cell responses to AZD1222 COVID-19 vaccine. The repertoire was sequenced with immunoSEQ multiplex PCR; TCRdb's copy has only in-frame clones and lacks some. The table has more than 95,000 clones, about 87% seen once. This specimen was peripheral blood, taken on day 0 of AZD1222 vaccination. Source of these receptors: an adult in good health.

The chain has TRBV7-9 and TRBJ1-3; tentatively, D is TRBD1 (6 bases). This CDR3 is 13 amino acids long. The V gene lost 3 bases and the J gene lost 4 bases, with 7 bases spanning the gap. CDR1 and CDR2 from the germline V gene are SEHNR and FQNEAQ (reference sequence). The CDR3 DNA sequence: TGTGCCAGCAGCTTGGACAGAGGAAACACCATATATTTT. Protein product: CASSLDRGNTIYF. Together with reference TRBV7-9 and TRBJ1-3, the CDR3 gives the full variable domain: DTGVSQNPRHKITKRGQNVTFRCDPISEHNRLYWYRQTLGQGPEFLTYFQNEAQLEKSRLLSDRFSAERPKGSFSTLEIQRTEQGDSAMYLCASSLDRGNTIYFGEGSWLTVV.

The chain is built from TRBV6-6 and TRBJ2-4, with D unclear. The CDR3 length is 13 residues. Germline loops: CDR1 MNHNY, CDR2 SVGAGI (reference sequence). V lost 2 bases to trimming and J lost 10 bases, with 12 bases between them. CDR3 sequence reads: CASSYGIPAIQYF. Written as DNA, the CDR3 is TGTGCCAGCAGTTACGGAATCCCAGCGATTCAGTACTTC.

The chain combines TRBV11-2 with TRBJ2-7, with 8 bases fitting TRBD1. V gave up 5 bases and J gave up 5 bases; unmatched junction bases: 5. Germline CDR1 and CDR2: SGHAT and FQNNGV. The CDR3 covers 13 residues. The CDR3 region has the DNA TGTGCCAGCAGCCTGGACAGGGCCAACGAGCAGTACTTC. It yields the protein CASSLDRANEQYF. The complete variable domain, with remaining parts taken from reference TRBV11-2 and TRBJ2-7, reads EAGVAQSPRYKIIEKRQSVAFWCNPISGHATLYWYQQILGQGPKLLIQFQNNGVVDDSQLPKDRFSAERLKGVDSTLKIQPAKLEDSAVYLCASSLDRANEQYFGPGTRLTVT.

V is TRBV24-1 and J is TRBJ2-3, with 9 bases aligning to TRBD1. CDR1 and CDR2 (germline): KGHDR, SFDVKD. The length of the CDR3 is 16 residues. V lost 2 bases and J lost 2; bases outside the gene matches: 4. This CDR3 is CATSDSGQGTTDTQYF. CDR3 nucleotide sequence: TGTGCCACCAGTGATTCCGGACAGGGGACCACAGATACGCAGTATTTT.

This sequence joins TRBV10-3 and TRBJ2-3; perhaps D is TRBD1 or TRBD2 (5 bases each). V was pared by 8 bases and J by 2 bases, with 14 bases between. CDR3 length equals 14 residues. Germline CDR1 and CDR2: ENHRY and SYGVKD. The CDR3 nucleotides read TGTGCCATCGCCGGGACGCTATTCACAGATACGCAGTATTTT. It specifies CAIAGTLFTDTQYF.

This clone has only one observation. The chain couples TRBV4-3 to TRBJ2-7, with 8 nucleotides matching TRBD2. The CDR3 sequence is 15 residues long. Germline CDR1 and CDR2: LGHNA and YSLEER. V was pared by 4 bases and J by 4 bases, with 9 bases of the junction left unmatched. The CDR3 sequence: CASSRTGGVGYEQYF. CDR3 coding DNA: TGCGCCAGCAGCCGCACGGGGGGGGTAGGTTACGAGCAGTACTTC.

The chain couples TRBV3-1 (or the pseudogene TRBV3-2) to TRBJ2-3; TRBD2 matches 7 bases. The CDR3 consists of 16 residues. V trimming: 1 base; J trimming: 3 bases; junction bases outside the gene matches: 7. Germline assignment: CDR1 LGHDT and CDR2 YNNKEL (reference sequence). The CDR3 spells CASSQAPTSQTDTQYF. The CDR3 nucleotides are TGTGCCAGCAGCCAAGCCCCGACTAGCCAAACAGATACGCAGTATTTT.

This clone was observed once. V and J are TRBV18 and TRBJ2-3, with D possibly being TRBD2 (5 bases). V lost 4 bases, J lost 0 bases, and 17 bases lay in between. Germline V gives CDR1 KGHSH, CDR2 LQKENI. The CDR3 runs to 17 residues. The CDR3 region has the DNA TGTGCCAGCTCACTACGGGATACCGACCATAGCACAGATACGCAGTATTTT. Translating gives CASSLRDTDHSTDTQYF.

This clone was seen just once. The chain recombines TRBV9 with TRBJ1-2, with 10 positions matching TRBD1. In germline, CDR1 is SGDLS, CDR2 YYNGEE. Unmatched junction bases numbered 2, after V lost 3 bases and J lost 6 bases. This CDR3 has 13 amino acids. The chain's CDR3 is CASSAGQGNGYTF. The CDR3 DNA is TGTGCCAGCAGCGCGGGACAGGGGAATGGCTACACCTTC. Based on the CDR3 plus reference TRBV9 and TRBJ1-2, the full variable domain is DSGVTQTPKHLITATGQRVTLRCSPRSGDLSVYWYQQSLDQGLQFLIQYYNGEERAKGNILERFSAQQFPDLHSELNLSSLELGDSALYFCASSAGQGNGYTFGSGTRLTVV.

The V call is TRBV9, the J call TRBJ2-1; D gene unclear. Trimming removed 0 bases from V and 9 bases from J, with 4 bases in between. From germline, CDR1 is SGDLS and CDR2 YYNGEE. The CDR3 covers 11 residues. The CDR3 loop reads CASSVGAEQFF. CDR3 DNA: TGTGCCAGCAGCGTAGGAGCTGAGCAGTTCTTC.

J is TRBJ2-3 and V is TRBV29-1; TRBD2 matches 9 bases. V trimming: 2 bases; J trimming: 4 bases; junction bases outside the gene matches: 7. The CDR3 length is 15 residues. CDR1 and CDR2 (germline): SQVTM, ANQGSEA. The CDR3 here is CSVERASGKADTQYF. The CDR3 DNA reads TGCAGCGTTGAAAGGGCTAGCGGGAAGGCAGATACGCAGTATTTT.

The gene calls are TRBV7-2 and TRBJ2-7; 7 bases line up with TRBD2. Germline CDR1 reads SGHTA; CDR2 reads FQGNSA. This CDR3 is built from 13 residues. With V trimmed by 4 bases and J by 6 bases, 6 bases remained unmatched. This CDR3 reads CASSSHPGGEQYF. In nucleotides, the CDR3 is TGTGCCAGCAGCTCCCACCCGGGAGGCGAGCAGTACTTC.

The chain has TRBV9 and TRBJ1-2; no firm D call. The CDR3 extends over 15 amino acids. Germline CDR1 SGDLS, CDR2 YYNGEE. V lost 0 bases and J 5 bases, leaving 14 bases between the germline ends. This chain's CDR3 is CASSVGGSIRYGYTF. The CDR3 nucleotides are TGTGCCAGCAGCGTAGGAGGGTCGATCAGATATGGCTACACCTTC.

V is TRBV7-8 and J is TRBJ1-4, with unresolved D. This CDR3 comprises 13 residues. V was shortened by 5 bases and J by 4 bases, with 8 bases between the two germline ends. The germline gives CDR1 SGHVS, CDR2 FQNEAQ. CDR3 nucleotides: TGTGCCAGCAGCCCCGACCATAATGAAAAACTGTTTTTT. It translates to CASSPDHNEKLFF. The variable domain in full, with the rest retrieved from reference TRBV7-8 and TRBJ1-4, is GAGVSQSPRYKVAKRGQDVALRCDPISGHVSLFWYQQALGQGPEFLTYFQNEAQLDKSGLPSDRFFAERPEGSVSTLKIQRTQQEDSAVYLCASSPDHNEKLFFGSGTQLSVL.

This clone was observed a single time. This rearrangement joins TRBV5-1 to TRBJ2-3; D is uncertain. V was shortened by 5 bases and J by 7 bases, with 14 bases between the two germline ends. Germline V gene sequence: CDR1 SGHRS, CDR2 YFSETQ. The CDR3 is 13 amino acids. For the CDR3, the DNA is TGCGCCAGCAGTATAGCAGCCCCCAATACGCAGTATTTT. Translation: CASSIAAPNTQYF.

The CDR3 protein is CASSLTLAGAGELFF. Written as DNA, the CDR3 is TGTGCCAGCAGCTTAACCCTAGCGGGAGCCGGGGAGCTGTTTTTT. This chain uses TRBV11-3 with TRBJ2-2; TRBD2 aligns across 10 bases. With V trimmed by 2 bases and J by 6 bases, 3 bases remained unmatched. Germline-derived CDR1 and CDR2 are SGHNT and YENEEA. There are 15 residues in the CDR3.

The chain is built from TRBV5-1 and TRBJ2-7; the match to TRBD1 covers 8 bases. The V segment lost 4 bases and the J segment 0 bases; nucleotides outside the gene matches: 15. The germline gives CDR1 SGHRS, CDR2 YFSETQ. CDR3 length: 18 amino acids. CDR3 loop: CASSPLTGVPPSSYEQYF. CDR3 DNA: TGCGCCAGCAGCCCTCTGACAGGGGTCCCTCCCAGCTCCTACGAGCAGTACTTC.

The chain joins TRBV27 to TRBJ1-2; 7 bases are shared with TRBD1. In germline, CDR1 is MNHEY, CDR2 SMNVEV (reference sequence). This CDR3 is 13 amino acids long. After removal of 7 bases from V and 7 bases from J, the junction contained 9 bases not matched to a gene. The CDR3 here is CASIAQGSGGYTF. CDR3 nucleotides: TGTGCCAGCATCGCACAGGGGTCGGGTGGCTACACCTTC.

The V call is TRBV7-9, the J call TRBJ1-2, with 7 bases aligning to TRBD1. Trimming took 3 bases from V and 3 from J; bases not matched to a gene: 7. Germline V gives CDR1 SEHNR, CDR2 FQNEAQ (reference sequence). There are 15 residues in the CDR3. CDR3 bases: TGTGCCAGCAGCTTCCCTTCAGGGGGAGACTATGGCTACACCTTC. Protein sequence: CASSFPSGGDYGYTF.

The gene calls are TRBV6-6 and TRBJ1-3; no clear D gene. V lost 2 bases and J 2 bases, leaving 13 bases between the germline ends. Per the germline V gene, CDR1 is MNHNY and CDR2 is SVGAGI (reference sequence). The CDR3 is made up of 16 amino acids. The CDR3 loop reads CASSYQLGITGNTIYF. The DNA for the CDR3 is TGTGCCAGCAGTTACCAACTAGGGATTACTGGAAACACCATATATTTT.

V usage is TRBV24-1 and J usage is TRBJ2-3; TRBD1 agrees at 8 bases. CDR1 and CDR2 from the germline V gene are KGHDR and SFDVKD. V shed 4 bases and J 2 bases; nucleotides not matched to a gene: 7. The CDR3 sequence is 16 residues long. The CDR3 DNA reads as TGTGCCACCAGTGACCCGGGACAGGAGTTCACAGATACGCAGTATTTT. Translated: CATSDPGQEFTDTQYF.

The chain is built from TRBV19 and TRBJ2-7, with D maybe TRBD2 (7 bases). This CDR3 is built from 16 residues. Germline V lookup: CDR1 LNHDA, CDR2 SQIVND (reference sequence). Trimming removed 3 bases at V and 2 bases at J, with 17 bases between. This CDR3 reads CASSIKWGGAPYEQYF. The CDR3, as DNA: TGTGCCAGTAGTATCAAGTGGGGGGGGGCTCCCTACGAGCAGTACTTC.

The chain links TRBV19 to TRBJ1-1; perhaps TRBD1 as D (6 bases). Germline CDR1 is LNHDA and CDR2 is SQIVND (reference sequence). This CDR3 contains 14 residues. Trimming removed 5 bases from V and 0 bases from J, with 10 bases in between. This chain's CDR3 is CASSAQGVNTEAFF. The CDR3 coding sequence is TGTGCCAGTAGTGCACAGGGAGTGAACACTGAAGCTTTCTTT.

This clone was seen just once. The rearrangement links TRBV13 to TRBJ1-1; no definite D call. Germline lookup yields CDR1 PRHDT and CDR2 FYEKMQ (reference sequence). V lost 2 bases, J lost 0 bases, and 7 bases lay in between. CDR3 length: 14 amino acids. The CDR3 DNA sequence: TGTGCCAGCAGCTTATACTCCATGAACACTGAAGCTTTCTTT. This encodes CASSLYSMNTEAFF.

This chain connects TRBV12-3 or TRBV12-4 to TRBJ2-5, with 7 bases aligning to TRBD1. Germline trimming cut 6 bases from V and 7 bases from J; bases unmatched to any gene: 8. This CDR3 is built from 13 residues. The CDR3 protein is CASSPGGVGTQYF. CDR3 nucleotide sequence: TGTGCCAGCAGCCCAGGGGGTGTGGGGACCCAGTACTTC.

The rearrangement uses TRBV20-1 and TRBJ1-1; possibly TRBD1 for D (5 bases). V lost 2 bases to trimming and J lost 11 bases, with 12 bases between them. This CDR3 contains 11 residues. Germline loops: CDR1 DFQATT, CDR2 SNEGSKA (reference sequence). CDR3 in amino acids: CSARPGEVAFF. CDR3 in DNA: TGCAGTGCTAGACCGGGGGAGGTCGCTTTCTTT.

The rearrangement joins TRBV5-1 to TRBJ1-2; tentative D call: TRBD1 (6 bases). Germline lookup yields CDR1 SGHRS and CDR2 YFSETQ. V lost 1 base and J 6 bases, leaving 13 bases between the germline ends. The CDR3 totals 14 residues. The CDR3 here is CASSLQGGGDGYTF. The DNA for the CDR3 is TGCGCCAGCAGCTTGCAAGGGGGAGGCGATGGCTACACCTTC.

CDR3 loop: CASSLADYGYTF. DNA of the CDR3: TGTGCCAGCAGTTTGGCAGACTATGGCTACACCTTC. The rearrangement uses TRBV28 and TRBJ1-2; D not certain. This CDR3 is 12 amino acids long. Per the germline V gene, CDR1 is MDHEN and CDR2 is SYDVKM. Trimming removed 3 bases at V and 3 bases at J, with 5 bases between.

The rearrangement links TRBV6-5 to TRBJ2-7; 10 nucleotides agree with TRBD1. CDR1 and CDR2 from the germline V gene are MNHEY and SVGAGI. The CDR3 consists of 14 residues. With V trimmed by 1 base and J by 6 bases, 3 bases remained unmatched. The DNA for the CDR3 is TGTGCCAGCAGTTACTTCGACAGGGGGCTCGAGCAGTACTTC. This codes for CASSYFDRGLEQYF.

V usage is TRBV19 and J usage is TRBJ2-7, with 9 bases that match TRBD2. The V gene end was trimmed by 8 bases and the J gene end by 0 bases; junction bases not matched to a gene: 2. The CDR3 runs to 13 residues. Germline V gives CDR1 LNHDA, CDR2 SQIVND (reference sequence). The CDR3 region is CASRLADSYEQYF. Written as DNA, the CDR3 is TGTGCCAGTCGACTAGCGGACTCCTACGAGCAGTACTTC.